Following are 11 T cell receptor beta chains from one sample sequenced in a study of blood T cell repertoires in COVID-19. TCRdb keeps only in-frame clones here, not all; method: immunoSEQ multiplex PCR. The profile covers 80,000 or so clones, with roughly 80% appearing a single time and approximately 39% taken by the ten largest. Input material: peripheral blood. The receptors were gathered from an older woman with acute or convalescent COVID-19.

The gene calls are TRBV12-5 and TRBJ2-3; no clear D gene. CDR3 length: 14 amino acids. The germline CDR1 and CDR2 sequences are LGHNT and FRNRAP. Trimming stripped 5 bases from V and 4 bases from J, with 13 bases between. This chain's CDR3 is CASGTAWAPDTQYF. The CDR3 coding sequence is TGTGCTAGTGGTACCGCTTGGGCCCCAGATACGCAGTATTTT.

This chain connects TRBV5-5 to TRBJ1-6; D unresolved. Germline assignment: CDR1 SGHKS and CDR2 YYEKEE (reference sequence). The ends were cut back, 0 bases at V and 7 bases at J, with 5 bases in the middle. The CDR3 extends over 13 amino acids. CDR3 bases: TGTGCCAGCAGCTTGGATGCGAATTCACCCCTCCACTTT. Encoded protein: CASSLDANSPLHF.

Only a few counts were recorded for this clone. Here the CDR3 DNA reads TGTGCCAGCAGCTTAGTCTCTGGCACAAGCTCTGGAAACACCATATATTTT. As protein: CASSLVSGTSSGNTIYF. The rearrangement links TRBV7-2 to TRBJ1-3; unclear D gene. Germline CDR1 and CDR2: SGHTA and FQGNSA. There are 17 residues in the CDR3. V was trimmed by 1 base and J by 0 bases, leaving 13 bases between them.

The V gene is TRBV30, the J gene TRBJ1-5, with a tentative D call TRBD1 (6 bases). The germline V gene has CDR1 GTSNPN and CDR2 SVGIG (reference sequence). CDR3 size: 13 residues. V gave up 3 bases and J gave up 6 bases, with 12 bases separating them. The CDR3 reads CAWRTGLGQPQHF. The CDR3 coding sequence is TGTGCCTGGAGAACAGGGCTTGGTCAGCCCCAGCATTTT.

This chain joins TRBV7-9 and TRBJ1-1; perhaps TRBD1 as D (6 bases). CDR1 is SEHNR and CDR2 is FQNEAQ in the germline V gene (reference sequence). This CDR3 comprises 16 residues. Trimming removed 5 bases at V and 6 bases at J, with 22 bases between. This CDR3 reads CASSPWTGTRVPEAFF. In DNA, the CDR3 is TGTGCCAGCAGCCCGTGGACCGGGACAAGGGTCCCTGAAGCTTTCTTT. Using reference TRBV7-9 and TRBJ1-1 for the parts outside the CDR3, the full variable domain is DTGVSQNPRHKITKRGQNVTFRCDPISEHNRLYWYRQTLGQGPEFLTYFQNEAQLEKSRLLSDRFSAERPKGSFSTLEIQRTEQGDSAMYLCASSPWTGTRVPEAFFGQGTRLTVV.

This chain links TRBV2 with TRBJ1-6; the D is unclear. Germline V gives CDR1 SNHLY, CDR2 FYNNEI. V lost 6 bases and J lost 5, with 8 bases in between. The CDR3 totals 13 residues. The DNA for the CDR3 is TGTGCCAGCAGGGAGCTAGATAATTCACCCCTCCACTTT. It codes for CASRELDNSPLHF.

The chain has TRBV29-1 and TRBJ1-1, with D unclear. This CDR3 comprises 11 residues. The V end lost 4 bases, the J end lost 4 bases, and 7 bases lay between the germline ends. Per the germline V gene, CDR1 is SQVTM and CDR2 is ANQGSEA. The CDR3 protein is CSVVQFTEAFF. The CDR3, as DNA: TGCAGCGTTGTCCAGTTCACTGAAGCTTTCTTT.

The chain employs TRBV30 and TRBJ1-2, with 9 bases fitting TRBD1. Germline loops: CDR1 GTSNPN, CDR2 SVGIG (reference sequence). Losses at the gene ends were 2 bases for V and 8 bases for J; bases not matched to a gene: 12. The CDR3 length is 15 residues. The CDR3 sequence: CAWSPQGQGMIGYTF. CDR3 nucleotide sequence: TGTGCCTGGAGTCCGCAGGGACAGGGCATGATCGGCTACACCTTC.

The chain combines TRBV2 with TRBJ2-3, with D unresolved. Germline assignment: CDR1 SNHLY and CDR2 FYNNEI. The CDR3 length is 11 residues. Trimming took 6 bases from V and 6 from J, leaving 7 bases between them. This CDR3 reads CASSTFDTQYF. CDR3 nucleotides: TGTGCCAGCAGCACTTTTGATACGCAGTATTTT.

The chain uses TRBV7-9 and TRBJ1-2, with 7 bases fitting TRBD1. The CDR3 runs to 13 residues. The V gene's germline CDR1 is SEHNR and CDR2 FQNEAQ (reference sequence). After removal of 5 bases from V and 5 bases from J, the junction contained 5 bases not matched to a gene. Written as DNA, the CDR3 is TGTGCCAGCAGCCGGGGACAGCGATATGGCTACACCTTC. It encodes CASSRGQRYGYTF.

The rearrangement uses TRBV24-1 and TRBJ2-2; TRBD1 matches at 8 bases. The CDR3 loop spans 16 amino acids. Germline V lookup: CDR1 KGHDR, CDR2 SFDVKD. The V and J ends lost 1 base and 7 bases, in that order; junction bases with no gene match: 7. In DNA form, the CDR3 reads TGTGCCACCAGTGATTTTCCCAGGGGGCTAATCGGGGAGCTGTTTTTT. This sequence encodes CATSDFPRGLIGELFF.